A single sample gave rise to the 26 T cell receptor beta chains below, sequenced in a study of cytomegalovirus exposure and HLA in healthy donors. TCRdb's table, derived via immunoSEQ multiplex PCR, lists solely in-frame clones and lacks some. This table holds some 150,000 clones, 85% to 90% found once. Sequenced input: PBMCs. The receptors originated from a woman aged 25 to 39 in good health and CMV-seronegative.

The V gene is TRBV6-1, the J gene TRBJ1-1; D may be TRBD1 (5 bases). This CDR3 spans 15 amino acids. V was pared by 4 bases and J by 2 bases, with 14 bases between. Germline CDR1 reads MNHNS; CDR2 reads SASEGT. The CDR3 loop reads CASSATRALNTEAFF. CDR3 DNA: TGTGCCAGCAGTGCAACCAGGGCGCTAAACACTGAAGCTTTCTTT.

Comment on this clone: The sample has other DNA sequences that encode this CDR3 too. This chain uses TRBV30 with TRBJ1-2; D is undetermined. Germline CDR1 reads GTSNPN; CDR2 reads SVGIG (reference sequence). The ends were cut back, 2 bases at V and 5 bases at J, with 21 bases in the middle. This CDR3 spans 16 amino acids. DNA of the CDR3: TGTGCCTGGAGTCTCTCAAGGACTTCTCTCCGGTATGGCTACACCTTC. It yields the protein CAWSLSRTSLRYGYTF.

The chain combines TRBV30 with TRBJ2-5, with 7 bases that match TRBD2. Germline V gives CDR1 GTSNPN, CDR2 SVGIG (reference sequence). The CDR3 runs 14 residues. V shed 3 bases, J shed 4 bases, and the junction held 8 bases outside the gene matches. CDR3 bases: TGTGCCTGGAGGGCACCAGGGAGGGTAGAGACCCAGTACTTC. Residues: CAWRAPGRVETQYF.

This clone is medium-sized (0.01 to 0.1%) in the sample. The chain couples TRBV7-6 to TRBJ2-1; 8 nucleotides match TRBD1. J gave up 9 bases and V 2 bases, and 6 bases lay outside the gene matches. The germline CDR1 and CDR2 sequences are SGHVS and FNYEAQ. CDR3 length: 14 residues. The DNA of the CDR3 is TGTGCCAGCAGCTTAAGTCAGGGGGCAATTGAGCAGTTCTTC. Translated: CASSLSQGAIEQFF.

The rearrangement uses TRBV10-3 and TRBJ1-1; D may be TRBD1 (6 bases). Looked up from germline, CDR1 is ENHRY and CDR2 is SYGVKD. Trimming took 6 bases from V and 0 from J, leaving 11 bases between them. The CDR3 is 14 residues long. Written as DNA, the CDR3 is TGTGCCATCAGGGACAGTGGCATGAACACTGAAGCTTTCTTT. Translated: CAIRDSGMNTEAFF.

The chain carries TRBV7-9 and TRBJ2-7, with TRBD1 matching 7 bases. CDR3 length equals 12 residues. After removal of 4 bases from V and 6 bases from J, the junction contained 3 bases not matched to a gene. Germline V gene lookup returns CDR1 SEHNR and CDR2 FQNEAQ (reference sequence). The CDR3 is CASSSTGREQYF. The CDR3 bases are TGTGCCAGCAGCTCGACAGGGCGCGAGCAGTACTTC. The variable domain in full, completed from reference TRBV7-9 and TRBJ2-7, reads DTGVSQNPRHKITKRGQNVTFRCDPISEHNRLYWYRQTLGQGPEFLTYFQNEAQLEKSRLLSDRFSAERPKGSFSTLEIQRTEQGDSAMYLCASSSTGREQYFGPGTRLTVT.

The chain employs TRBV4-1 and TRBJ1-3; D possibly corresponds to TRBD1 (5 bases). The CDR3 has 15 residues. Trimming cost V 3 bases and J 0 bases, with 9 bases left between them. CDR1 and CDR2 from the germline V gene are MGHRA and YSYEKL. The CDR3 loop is CASSHGGDSGNTIYF. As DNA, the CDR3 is TGCGCCAGCAGCCACGGAGGGGACTCTGGAAACACCATATATTTT.

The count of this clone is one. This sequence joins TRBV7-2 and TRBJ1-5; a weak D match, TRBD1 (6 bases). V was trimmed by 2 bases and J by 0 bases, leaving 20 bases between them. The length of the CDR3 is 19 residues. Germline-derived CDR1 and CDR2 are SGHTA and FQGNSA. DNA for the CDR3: TGTGCCAGCAGCTTACTGGTAGTGGGGACACGGAGTAGCAATCAGCCCCAGCATTTT. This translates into CASSLLVVGTRSSNQPQHF.

The DNA of the CDR3 is TGTGCCTGGAGTGCCGGTGGACTAGCGGGGGTCCAAGAGACCCAGTACTTC. Translated: CAWSAGGLAGVQETQYF. The rearrangement joins TRBV30 to TRBJ2-5; 13 nucleotides align to TRBD2. The trim removed 1 base at V and 1 base at J, leaving 6 bases unmatched. The germline gives CDR1 GTSNPN, CDR2 SVGIG (reference sequence). The CDR3 is 17 amino acids.

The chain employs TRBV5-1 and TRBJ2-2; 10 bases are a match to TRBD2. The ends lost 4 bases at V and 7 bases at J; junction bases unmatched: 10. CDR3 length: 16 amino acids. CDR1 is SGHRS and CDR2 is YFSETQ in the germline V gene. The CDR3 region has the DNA TGCGCCAGCAGCGCCACTAGCGGGGCGTCGCTCGGGGAGCTGTTTTTT. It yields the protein CASSATSGASLGELFF.

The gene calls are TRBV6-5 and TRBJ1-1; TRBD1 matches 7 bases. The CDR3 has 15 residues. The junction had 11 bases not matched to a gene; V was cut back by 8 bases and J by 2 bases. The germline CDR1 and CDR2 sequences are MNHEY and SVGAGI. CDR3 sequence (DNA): TGTGCCAGCCAAGAGGGGGCTTTCCCTAACACTGAAGCTTTCTTT. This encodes CASQEGAFPNTEAFF.

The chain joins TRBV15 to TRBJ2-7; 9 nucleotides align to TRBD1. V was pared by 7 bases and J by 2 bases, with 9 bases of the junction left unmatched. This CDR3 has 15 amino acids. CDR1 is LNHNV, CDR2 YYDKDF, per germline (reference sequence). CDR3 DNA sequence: TGTGCCACCATGGATCGGGACAGGGAAACCTACGAGCAGTACTTC. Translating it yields CATMDRDRETYEQYF.

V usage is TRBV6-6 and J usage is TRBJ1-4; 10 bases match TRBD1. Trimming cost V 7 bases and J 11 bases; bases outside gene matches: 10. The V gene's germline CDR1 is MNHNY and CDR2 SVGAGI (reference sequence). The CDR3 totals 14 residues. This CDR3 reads CASITGQGGEKLFF. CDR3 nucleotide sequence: TGTGCCAGCATTACAGGACAGGGGGGGGAGAAACTGTTTTTT.

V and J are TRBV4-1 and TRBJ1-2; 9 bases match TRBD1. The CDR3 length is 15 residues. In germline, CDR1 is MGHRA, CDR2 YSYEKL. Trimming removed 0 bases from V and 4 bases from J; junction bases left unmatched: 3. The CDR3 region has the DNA TGCGCCAGCAGCCAAGAAGACAGGGGGGCCTATGGCTACACCTTC. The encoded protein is CASSQEDRGAYGYTF.

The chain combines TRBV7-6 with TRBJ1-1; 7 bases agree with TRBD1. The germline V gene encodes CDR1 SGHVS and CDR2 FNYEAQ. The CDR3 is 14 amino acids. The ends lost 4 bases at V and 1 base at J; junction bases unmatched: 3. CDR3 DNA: TGTGCCAGCAGCTGGACAGGATCGAACACTGAAGCTTTCTTT. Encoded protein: CASSWTGSNTEAFF.

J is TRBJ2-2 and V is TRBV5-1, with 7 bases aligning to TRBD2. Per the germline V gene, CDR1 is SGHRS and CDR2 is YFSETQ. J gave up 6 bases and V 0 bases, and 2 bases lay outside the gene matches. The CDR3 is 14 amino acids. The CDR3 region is CASSLASGSGELFF. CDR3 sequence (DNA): TGCGCCAGCAGCTTGGCTAGCGGTTCCGGGGAGCTGTTTTTT.

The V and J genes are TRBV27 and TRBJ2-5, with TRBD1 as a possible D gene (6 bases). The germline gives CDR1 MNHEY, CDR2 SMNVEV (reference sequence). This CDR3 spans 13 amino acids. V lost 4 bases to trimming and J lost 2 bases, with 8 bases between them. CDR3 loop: CASSSGDQETQYF. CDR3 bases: TGTGCCAGCAGTTCAGGGGATCAAGAGACCCAGTACTTC.

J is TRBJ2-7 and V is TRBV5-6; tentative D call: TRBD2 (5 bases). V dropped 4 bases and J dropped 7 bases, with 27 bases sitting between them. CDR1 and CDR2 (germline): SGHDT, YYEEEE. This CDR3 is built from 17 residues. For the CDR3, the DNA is TGTGCCAGCAGCAACCCTCTAGAACCATGGCGATCGGGGGAGCAGTACTTC. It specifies CASSNPLEPWRSGEQYF.

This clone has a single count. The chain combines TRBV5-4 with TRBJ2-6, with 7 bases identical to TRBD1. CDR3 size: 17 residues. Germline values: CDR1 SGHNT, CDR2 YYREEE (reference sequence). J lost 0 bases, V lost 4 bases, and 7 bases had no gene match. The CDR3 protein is CASSEQGSDSGANVLTF. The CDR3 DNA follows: TGTGCCAGCAGCGAACAGGGGTCCGACTCTGGGGCCAACGTCCTGACTTTC. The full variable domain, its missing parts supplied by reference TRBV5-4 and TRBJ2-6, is ETGVTQSPTHLIKTRGQQVTLRCSSQSGHNTVSWYQQALGQGPQFIFQYYREEENGRGNFPPRFSGLQFPNYSSELNVNALELDDSALYLCASSEQGSDSGANVLTFGAGSRLTVL.

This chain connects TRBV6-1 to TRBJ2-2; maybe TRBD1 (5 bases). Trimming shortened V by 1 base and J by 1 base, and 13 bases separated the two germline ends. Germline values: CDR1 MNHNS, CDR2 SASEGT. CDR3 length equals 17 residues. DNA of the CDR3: TGTGCCAGCAGTGAAGACGGTGGGGCTCTGAACACCGGGGAGCTGTTTTTT. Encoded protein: CASSEDGGALNTGELFF.

CDR3 nucleotides: TGCGCCAGCAGCTTGGAACTGGGGAGCCAAGAGACCCAGTACTTC. Protein product: CASSLELGSQETQYF. The rearrangement uses TRBV5-1 and TRBJ2-5, with a possible D match to TRBD2 (5 bases). Germline V gives CDR1 SGHRS, CDR2 YFSETQ. Trimming pared 0 bases from V and 1 base from J, leaving 10 bases between. The CDR3 runs 15 residues.

CDR3 residues: CASSTMGAEQYF. DNA for the CDR3: TGTGCCAGCAGCACTATGGGGGCCGAGCAGTACTTC. This sequence joins TRBV11-2 and TRBJ2-7; D possibly corresponds to TRBD1 (6 bases). Germline CDR1 SGHAT, CDR2 FQNNGV. CDR3 length: 12 residues. The ends were cut back, 5 bases at V and 6 bases at J, with 11 bases in the middle.

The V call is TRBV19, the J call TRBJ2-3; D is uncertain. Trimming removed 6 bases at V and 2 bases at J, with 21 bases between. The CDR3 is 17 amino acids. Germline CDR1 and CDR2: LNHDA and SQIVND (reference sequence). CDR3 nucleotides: TGTGCCAGTAGCATGCTGAACAGCCTGGGTCCCACAGATACGCAGTATTTT. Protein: CASSMLNSLGPTDTQYF.

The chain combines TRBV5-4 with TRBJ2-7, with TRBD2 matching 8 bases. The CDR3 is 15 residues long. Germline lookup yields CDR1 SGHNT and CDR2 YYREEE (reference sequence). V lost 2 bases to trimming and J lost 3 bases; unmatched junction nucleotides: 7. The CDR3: CASSLGSGGNYEQYF. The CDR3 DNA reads TGTGCCAGCAGCTTAGGGAGCGGGGGAAACTACGAGCAGTACTTC.

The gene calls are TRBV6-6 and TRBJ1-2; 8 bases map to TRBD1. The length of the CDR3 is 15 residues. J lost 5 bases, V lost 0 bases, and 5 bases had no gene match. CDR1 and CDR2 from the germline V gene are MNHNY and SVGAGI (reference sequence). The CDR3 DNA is TGTGCCAGCAGTTACTCGGCGACAGGGGCATATGGCTACACCTTC. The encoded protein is CASSYSATGAYGYTF.

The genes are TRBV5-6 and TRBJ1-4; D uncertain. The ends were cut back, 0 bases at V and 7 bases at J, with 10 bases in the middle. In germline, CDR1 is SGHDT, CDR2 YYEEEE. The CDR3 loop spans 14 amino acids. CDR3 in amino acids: CASSLGGESEKLFF. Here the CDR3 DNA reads TGTGCCAGCAGCTTGGGCGGGGAGAGTGAAAAACTGTTTTTT.